This T cell receptor beta chain stems from a study of T cell responses to AZD1222 COVID-19 vaccine. Overall study context: Second-dose schedules of about 4 or about 12 weeks were combined.

Whole-study findings and limits: The donors showed a predominance of white British ancestry and of females, with possible underestimation of clonal diversity. Spike-specific TCR breadth and depth were elevated following two AZD1222 doses. Spike as a whole was targeted by vaccine-associated CD4 TCRs, dominant at 160-218 and 743-854.

On this clone: Its antigen is not known.

Data came from immunoSEQ multiplex PCR; TCRdb stores just in-frame clones and leaves some out. The sample carries about 97,000 clones, roughly 90% recorded once. This specimen consisted of peripheral blood, obtained on day 0 of AZD1222 vaccination. The TCR sequence derives from an adult in good health.

The CDR3: CASGPAGNTIYF. Written as DNA, the CDR3 is TGTGCCAGCGGTCCAGCTGGAAACACCATATATTTT. The gene calls are TRBV11-2 and TRBJ1-3; no firm D call. Trimming removed 8 bases from V and 2 bases from J, with 7 bases in between. The germline CDR1 and CDR2 sequences are SGHAT and FQNNGV. The CDR3 covers 12 residues.